The 25 T cell receptor beta chains in this list originate from one sample, sequenced in a study of OX40 agonist ivuxolimab in advanced cancers. Using immunoSEQ multiplex PCR, the repertoire was profiled, and TCRdb retains in-frame clones only, with some absent. The table lists 55,000 to 60,000 clones, over 90% of them singletons. The starting material was CD4+ or CD8+ T cells sorted from blood, obtained in a trial of the OX40 agonist ivuxolimab. Receptors originate from an adult with an advanced solid tumor such as melanoma, head and neck, liver or kidney cancer.

The chain joins TRBV30 to TRBJ2-1; D not certain. This CDR3 region has 13 residues. V gave up 1 base and J gave up 4 bases, with 8 bases separating them. In germline, CDR1 is GTSNPN, CDR2 SVGIG (reference sequence). The CDR3 region has the DNA TGTGCCTGGAGTGCTTCAGTTTACAATGAGCAGTTCTTC. Amino acid sequence: CAWSASVYNEQFF.

The chain couples TRBV29-1 to TRBJ2-7; D uncertain. V gave up 1 base and J gave up 3 bases, with 7 bases separating them. The CDR3 consists of 12 residues. Germline V lookup: CDR1 SQVTM, CDR2 ANQGSEA. CDR3 amino acids: CSVEARNYEQYF. For the CDR3, the DNA is TGCAGCGTTGAAGCCAGAAACTACGAGCAGTACTTC.

This chain connects TRBV4-1 to TRBJ2-2; D might be TRBD2 (6 bases). V gave up 4 bases and J gave up 4 bases, with 13 bases separating them. This CDR3 region has 15 residues. Germline V gene lookup returns CDR1 MGHRA and CDR2 YSYEKL. CDR3 sequence reads: CASSPWGDGTGELFF. CDR3 nucleotide sequence: TGCGCCAGCAGCCCCTGGGGGGACGGCACCGGGGAGCTGTTTTTT.

The V and J genes are TRBV13 and TRBJ1-2; D unclear. Trimming stripped 5 bases from V and 8 bases from J, with 9 bases between. Germline-derived CDR1 and CDR2 are PRHDT and FYEKMQ (reference sequence). The CDR3 length is 11 residues. The DNA of the CDR3 is TGTGCCAGCAGCGCCTCTGGAGGCTACACCTTC. Encoded protein: CASSASGGYTF.

J is TRBJ2-1 and V is TRBV28, with 7 bases matching TRBD2. Germline-derived CDR1 and CDR2 are MDHEN and SYDVKM. CDR3 size: 15 residues. After removal of 5 bases from V and 3 bases from J, the junction contained 7 bases not matched to a gene. CDR3: CASSPRSGNYNEQFF. The CDR3 DNA reads as TGTGCCAGCAGTCCCCGGAGCGGGAACTACAATGAGCAGTTCTTC. Supplemented by reference TRBV28 and TRBJ2-1, the full variable domain reads DVKVTQSSRYLVKRTGEKVFLECVQDMDHENMFWYRQDPGLGLRLIYFSYDVKMKEKGDIPEGYSVSREKKERFSLILESASTNQTSMYLCASSPRSGNYNEQFFGPGTRLTVL.

The J gene is TRBJ2-3, the V gene TRBV5-1, with 7 positions matching TRBD1. The CDR3 length is 15 residues. The germline V gene has CDR1 SGHRS and CDR2 YFSETQ. The junction had 11 bases not matched to a gene; V was cut back by 4 bases and J by 6 bases. CDR3 sequence reads: CASSQNRQGSDTQYF. Here the CDR3 DNA reads TGCGCCAGCAGCCAAAATAGACAGGGCAGCGATACGCAGTATTTT.

The J gene is TRBJ2-7, the V gene TRBV4-2, with D possibly being TRBD1 or TRBD2 (5 bases each). The germline V gene encodes CDR1 LGHNA and CDR2 YNFKEQ. The CDR3 length is 14 residues. The V end was cut by 0 bases, the J end by 7 bases, with 13 bases between. CDR3 coding DNA: TGTGCCAGCAGCCAAGATTGGGACCCGGGGGAGCAGTACTTC. Translating it yields CASSQDWDPGEQYF.

This rearrangement joins TRBV7-9 to TRBJ1-1; 8 bases align to TRBD1. The V gene end was trimmed by 4 bases and the J gene end by 5 bases; junction bases not matched to a gene: 9. The CDR3 is 15 residues long. Germline assignment: CDR1 SEHNR and CDR2 FQNEAQ (reference sequence). The CDR3 protein is CASSYDRGESTEAFF. The CDR3 DNA follows: TGTGCCAGCAGCTACGACAGGGGAGAGAGTACTGAAGCTTTCTTT.

The chain uses TRBV13 and TRBJ2-7, with 9 bases that match TRBD1. V was pared by 2 bases and J by 3 bases, with 5 bases of the junction left unmatched. The CDR3 is 15 amino acids. Germline V gives CDR1 PRHDT, CDR2 FYEKMQ (reference sequence). CDR3 residues: CASSLPGQGYYEQYF. CDR3 in DNA: TGTGCCAGCAGCTTACCGGGACAGGGCTACTACGAGCAGTACTTC.

The chain employs TRBV28 and TRBJ1-5; D remains unclear. The germline V gene has CDR1 MDHEN and CDR2 SYDVKM. The CDR3 spans 14 residues. Trimming removed 6 bases from V and 0 bases from J, with 9 bases in between. DNA of the CDR3: TGTGCCAGCAGAATAGTTTATAGCAATCAGCCCCAGCATTTT. Protein: CASRIVYSNQPQHF. The complete variable domain, with remaining parts taken from reference TRBV28 and TRBJ1-5, reads DVKVTQSSRYLVKRTGEKVFLECVQDMDHENMFWYRQDPGLGLRLIYFSYDVKMKEKGDIPEGYSVSREKKERFSLILESASTNQTSMYLCASRIVYSNQPQHFGDGTRLSIL.

The CDR3 region has the DNA TGTGCCAGTAGTTGGCGGGACAGCAAGGGTGAAGCTTTCTTT. It translates to CASSWRDSKGEAFF. This chain links TRBV19 with TRBJ1-1, with TRBD1 matching 7 bases. The junction had 10 bases not matched to a gene; V was cut back by 5 bases and J by 7 bases. CDR1 and CDR2 from the germline V gene are LNHDA and SQIVND (reference sequence). The CDR3 is 14 amino acids.

This clone has a single count. CDR3 amino acids: CASSLVAGNTGELFF. The CDR3 bases are TGTGCCAGCAGTCTGGTAGCGGGGAACACCGGGGAGCTGTTTTTT. The gene calls are TRBV28 and TRBJ2-2, with 7 bases lining up with TRBD2. From germline, CDR1 is MDHEN and CDR2 SYDVKM. The trim removed 5 bases at V and 1 base at J, leaving 4 bases unmatched. There are 15 residues in the CDR3.

V is TRBV19 and J is TRBJ2-1; TRBD2 matches at 8 bases. Trimming at V came to 4 bases and at J to 7 bases, leaving 3 bases not matched to a gene. The CDR3 totals 13 residues. Per germline, CDR1 LNHDA and CDR2 SQIVND (reference sequence). CDR3 protein: CASSTGGRNEQFF. The CDR3 bases are TGTGCCAGTAGTACGGGAGGGAGAAATGAGCAGTTCTTC.

The chain employs TRBV5-1 and TRBJ2-6; D is ambiguous. The CDR3 totals 15 residues. Between the trimmed V and J ends, which lost 0 bases and 0 bases, there was a span of 4 bases. Germline V lookup: CDR1 SGHRS, CDR2 YFSETQ. This chain's CDR3 is CASSLADSGANVLTF. In nucleotides, the CDR3 is TGCGCCAGCAGCTTGGCCGACTCTGGGGCCAACGTCCTGACTTTC.

The chain couples TRBV9 to TRBJ2-3; D is undetermined. The CDR3 length is 16 residues. Germline loops: CDR1 SGDLS, CDR2 YYNGEE. Trimming cost V 3 bases and J 4 bases, with 18 bases left between them. The CDR3 sequence: CASSASGSIFADTQYF. For the CDR3, the DNA is TGTGCCAGCAGCGCAAGTGGTTCCATTTTTGCAGATACGCAGTATTTT.

In this sample, this clone turned up a few times. The chain combines TRBV11-2 with TRBJ1-2, with 7 bases lining up with TRBD1. In germline, CDR1 is SGHAT, CDR2 FQNNGV. CDR3 length: 14 amino acids. The junction had 4 bases not matched to a gene; V was cut back by 4 bases and J by 2 bases. The CDR3 sequence: CASSWTQGNYGYTF. The CDR3 coding sequence is TGTGCCAGCAGCTGGACACAGGGGAACTATGGCTACACCTTC. Full variable domain (missing parts from reference TRBV11-2 and TRBJ1-2): EAGVAQSPRYKIIEKRQSVAFWCNPISGHATLYWYQQILGQGPKLLIQFQNNGVVDDSQLPKDRFSAERLKGVDSTLKIQPAKLEDSAVYLCASSWTQGNYGYTFGSGTRLTVV.

The DNA for the CDR3 is TGCAGCGTTGAAGGAAGAACTAGCGGGAGTAGCACAGATACGCAGTATTTT. Encoded protein: CSVEGRTSGSSTDTQYF. The chain couples TRBV29-1 to TRBJ2-3; 11 nucleotides line up with TRBD2. Germline V gene data show CDR1 as SQVTM and CDR2 as ANQGSEA. This CDR3 has 17 amino acids. J lost 0 bases, V lost 1 base, and 6 bases had no gene match.

For this clone: At one boundary the junction diverges from the germline segment, which might be a read error. V gene TRBV29-1 combines with J gene TRBJ2-3; 7 bases align to TRBD2. CDR1 is SQVTM, CDR2 ANQGSEA, per germline. This CDR3 has 15 amino acids. CDR3 DNA sequence: TGCAGCGTGGAAGGACTAGTGAGGGGCACAGATACGCAGTATTTT. Amino acids: CSVEGLVRGTDTQYF.

This clone was seen only a few times. DNA of the CDR3: TGCGCCAGCAGCTTGACACCCGGGGGGGGGATCACCGGGGAGCTGTTTTTT. Translation: CASSLTPGGGITGELFF. The chain links TRBV5-1 to TRBJ2-2; TRBD2 agrees at 8 bases. After removal of 1 base from V and 4 bases from J, the junction contained 9 bases not matched to a gene. This CDR3 is 17 amino acids long. CDR1 is SGHRS and CDR2 is YFSETQ in the germline V gene.

The gene calls are TRBV19 and TRBJ2-1, with D tentatively TRBD1 (6 bases). The germline gives CDR1 LNHDA, CDR2 SQIVND (reference sequence). V shed 4 bases and J shed 6 bases, with 22 bases lying between them. This CDR3 has 17 amino acids. The chain's CDR3 is CASSRTRDTSLPNEQFF. The CDR3 DNA sequence: TGTGCCAGTAGTAGGACTCGGGACACATCTTTACCCAATGAGCAGTTCTTC.

The chain couples TRBV4-3 to TRBJ2-3, with unresolved D. The CDR3 consists of 14 residues. V dropped 1 base and J dropped 6 bases, with 11 bases sitting between them. Germline V gene sequence: CDR1 LGHNA, CDR2 YSLEER. CDR3 protein: CASSQAEAWDTQYF. CDR3 DNA sequence: TGCGCCAGCAGCCAAGCCGAGGCATGGGATACGCAGTATTTT.

This chain links TRBV7-9 with TRBJ2-3; 10 nucleotides match TRBD1. Germline V gives CDR1 SEHNR, CDR2 FQNEAQ (reference sequence). The length of the CDR3 is 15 residues. Losses at the gene ends were 6 bases for V and 6 bases for J; bases not matched to a gene: 9. The CDR3 here is CASSSDRGLSDTQYF. The CDR3 nucleotides are TGTGCCAGCAGTTCAGACAGGGGGCTGTCCGATACGCAGTATTTT.

V is TRBV9 and J is TRBJ2-1; 7 bases line up with TRBD2. CDR1 is SGDLS, CDR2 YYNGEE, per germline. The CDR3 is made up of 15 amino acids. The junction had 8 bases not matched to a gene; V was cut back by 4 bases and J by 4 bases. CDR3 region: CASSPSGGSYNEQFF. The CDR3 DNA reads TGTGCCAGCAGCCCCTCGGGCGGGAGTTACAATGAGCAGTTCTTC.

This chain links TRBV6-5 with TRBJ1-5; maybe TRBD1 (5 bases). Germline V gives CDR1 MNHEY, CDR2 SVGAGI. The CDR3 runs 15 residues. The V and J ends lost 2 bases and 6 bases respectively, with 14 bases between them. The CDR3 sequence is CASSYAQGASQPQHF. In DNA form, the CDR3 reads TGTGCCAGCAGTTACGCTCAGGGAGCAAGTCAGCCCCAGCATTTT.

This clone was found once. The DNA for the CDR3 is TGTGCCAGCTTGTCCTCCTACAATGAGCAGTTCTTC. Its translation: CASLSSYNEQFF. The genes are TRBV2 and TRBJ2-1; the D is unclear. The germline V gene encodes CDR1 SNHLY and CDR2 FYNNEI. The CDR3 is 12 amino acids. V gave up 8 bases and J gave up 0 bases, with 5 bases separating them.